The entry below gives a single T cell receptor (beta chain) sequence along with its context. These data originate in a study of cytomegalovirus exposure and HLA in healthy donors. The CDR3 loop spans 14 amino acids. The germline V gene encodes CDR1 SEHNR and CDR2 FQNEAQ (reference sequence). V lost 7 bases and J lost 4; bases outside the gene matches: 5. Researchers ran the PCR with 60 Vbeta and 13 Jbeta primers. Clones were sequenced by immunoSEQ multiplex PCR, and TCRdb holds only the in-frame ones, with some missing. The sample carries 100,000 or so clones, less than 80% recorded once. Sequenced: PBMCs. This TCR derives from a man aged 25-45 years in good health and CMV-seronegative. V is TRBV7-9 and J is TRBJ1-4; 8 bases agree with TRBD1. The CDR3 nucleotides read TGTGCCAGCAAACTAGGACAGGGTAATGAAAAACTGTTTTTT. Its protein product is CASKLGQGNEKLFF.